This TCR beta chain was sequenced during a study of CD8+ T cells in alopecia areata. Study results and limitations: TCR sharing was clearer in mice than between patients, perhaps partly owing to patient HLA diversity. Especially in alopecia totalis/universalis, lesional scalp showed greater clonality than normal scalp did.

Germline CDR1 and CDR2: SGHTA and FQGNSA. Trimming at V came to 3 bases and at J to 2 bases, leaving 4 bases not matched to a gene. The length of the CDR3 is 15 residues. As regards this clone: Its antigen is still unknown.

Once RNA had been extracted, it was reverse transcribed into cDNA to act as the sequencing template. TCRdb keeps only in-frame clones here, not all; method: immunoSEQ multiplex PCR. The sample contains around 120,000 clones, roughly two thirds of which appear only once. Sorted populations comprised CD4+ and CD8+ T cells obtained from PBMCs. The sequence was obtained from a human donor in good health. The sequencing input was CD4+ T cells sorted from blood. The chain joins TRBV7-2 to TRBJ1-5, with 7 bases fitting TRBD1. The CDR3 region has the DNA TGTGCCAGCAGCTTCAGGGGGGACGGCAATCAGCCCCAGCATTTT. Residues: CASSFRGDGNQPQHF.